These 17 T cell receptor beta chains were sequenced from one sample in a study of blood T cell repertoires in COVID-19. Sequencing was performed with immunoSEQ multiplex PCR; in TCRdb, only in-frame clones are kept and a portion is missing. Counted here are 350,000 to 550,000 clones, 80% to 90% occurring once; the ten biggest clones make up 1% to 1.3%. Material for sequencing was PBMCs or T cells enriched from blood (not recorded which). The source of these receptors is a man under 40 who had recovered from COVID-19.

V and J are TRBV30 and TRBJ1-4, with D possibly matching TRBD1 (6 bases). CDR3 length equals 15 residues. Per the germline V gene, CDR1 is GTSNPN and CDR2 is SVGIG (reference sequence). With 4 bases removed from V and 2 bases from J, the gap between germline ends came to 14 bases. CDR3 residues: CAWTKSRGTNEKLFF. The CDR3 DNA reads as TGTGCCTGGACTAAATCCAGGGGCACTAATGAAAAACTGTTTTTT.

This chain connects TRBV20-1 to TRBJ2-3, with 9 bases matching TRBD1. The germline CDR1 and CDR2 sequences are DFQATT and SNEGSKA (reference sequence). With V trimmed by 5 bases and J by 6 bases, 6 bases remained unmatched. This CDR3 contains 13 residues. CDR3 nucleotides: TGCAGTGCTCGTGGGACAGGGACCGATACGCAGTATTTT. Amino acid sequence: CSARGTGTDTQYF.

V gene TRBV10-3 combines with J gene TRBJ2-2; possible D gene TRBD1, 5 bases. Germline values: CDR1 ENHRY, CDR2 SYGVKD. The CDR3 has 15 amino acids. Trimming pared 4 bases from V and 5 bases from J, leaving 14 bases between. The CDR3 here is CAISAATAGTGELFF. As DNA, the CDR3 is TGTGCCATCAGTGCTGCGACAGCCGGGACCGGGGAGCTGTTTTTT.

J is TRBJ2-3 and V is TRBV28; 10 nucleotides align to TRBD2. The CDR3 runs 14 residues. The germline V gene encodes CDR1 MDHEN and CDR2 SYDVKM. The ends lost 6 bases at V and 5 bases at J; junction bases unmatched: 5. The CDR3 region is CASRASGSGDTQYF. For the CDR3, the DNA is TGTGCCAGCAGGGCTAGCGGGAGCGGAGATACGCAGTATTTT. Filled out from reference TRBV28 and TRBJ2-3, the complete variable domain reads DVKVTQSSRYLVKRTGEKVFLECVQDMDHENMFWYRQDPGLGLRLIYFSYDVKMKEKGDIPEGYSVSREKKERFSLILESASTNQTSMYLCASRASGSGDTQYFGPGTRLTVL.

The chain recombines TRBV2 with TRBJ2-5; tentatively, D is TRBD2 (6 bases). Trimming cost V 6 bases and J 6 bases, with 20 bases left between them. This CDR3 comprises 15 residues. Germline V gene lookup returns CDR1 SNHLY and CDR2 FYNNEI. This CDR3 is CASRGLVSGEQTQYF. CDR3 nucleotide sequence: TGTGCCAGCAGGGGATTGGTATCGGGAGAACAGACCCAGTACTTC.

The chain combines TRBV7-9 with TRBJ2-5; 10 bases are a match to TRBD1. Per germline, CDR1 SEHNR and CDR2 FQNEAQ (reference sequence). This CDR3 has 14 residues. Losses at the gene ends were 4 bases for V and 4 bases for J; bases not matched to a gene: 3. CDR3 in DNA: TGTGCCAGCAGCTCTGGACAGGGGGGAGAGACCCAGTACTTC. It specifies CASSSGQGGETQYF.

This clone showed up just once. This chain joins TRBV28 and TRBJ2-7; 9 bases agree with TRBD1. This CDR3 comprises 12 residues. V lost 6 bases to trimming and J lost 7 bases; unmatched junction nucleotides: 4. The germline CDR1 and CDR2 sequences are MDHEN and SYDVKM. Here the CDR3 DNA reads TGTGCCAGCAGATTACAGGGGGCTGAGCAGTACTTC. Its protein product is CASRLQGAEQYF.

The chain links TRBV28 to TRBJ2-3; the match to TRBD1 covers 8 bases. Germline assignment: CDR1 MDHEN and CDR2 SYDVKM. The CDR3 totals 14 residues. After removal of 5 bases from V and 6 bases from J, the junction contained 7 bases not matched to a gene. The CDR3 DNA sequence: TGTGCCAGCAGTCCTCCGACAGGGGCGGATACGCAGTATTTT. Its protein product is CASSPPTGADTQYF.

The J gene is TRBJ2-7, the V gene TRBV5-8, with TRBD1 identical over 10 bases. V was pared by 3 bases and J by 4 bases, with 13 bases of the junction left unmatched. Looked up from germline, CDR1 is SGHTS and CDR2 is YDEGEE. This CDR3 is built from 17 residues. DNA of the CDR3: TGTGCCAGCAGCTCTTCAGGGACAGGGGTTTTTGGTTACGAGCAGTACTTC. Its translation is CASSSSGTGVFGYEQYF.

This clone appeared a single time. V is TRBV5-1 and J is TRBJ2-1; 10 nucleotides align to TRBD2. CDR1 is SGHRS and CDR2 is YFSETQ in the germline V gene. The V and J ends lost 4 bases and 1 base, in that order; junction bases with no gene match: 2. CDR3 size: 15 residues. The CDR3 DNA sequence: TGCGCCAGCAGCCTAGCGGGAGTTTCCTACAATGAGCAGTTCTTC. It yields the protein CASSLAGVSYNEQFF.

A note on this clone: The same CDR3 arises from other DNA sequences in this sample as well. The chain couples TRBV28 to TRBJ1-5, with 7 positions matching TRBD1. V lost 2 bases, J lost 7 bases, and 5 bases stayed unmatched. The V gene's germline CDR1 is MDHEN and CDR2 SYDVKM. The CDR3 is made up of 14 amino acids. CDR3 bases: TGTGCCAGCAGTTTAGACAGGGTGGACCAGCCCCAGCATTTT. This sequence encodes CASSLDRVDQPQHF.

The CDR3 DNA reads TGTGCCTGGAGTGTAGGGGAACCCATCACAGATACGCAGTATTTT. Its translation: CAWSVGEPITDTQYF. This chain joins TRBV30 and TRBJ2-3, with TRBD1 as a possible D gene (5 bases). CDR3 size: 15 residues. Trimming took 0 bases from V and 2 from J, leaving 12 bases between them. Germline values: CDR1 GTSNPN, CDR2 SVGIG (reference sequence).

The chain recombines TRBV5-1 with TRBJ1-2; D perhaps matches TRBD1 (5 bases). Germline V CDR1 and CDR2: SGHRS, YFSETQ. This CDR3 contains 16 residues. Between the trimmed V and J ends, which lost 3 bases and 4 bases, there was a span of 19 bases. As DNA, the CDR3 is TGCGCCAGCAGCTGGACCCCCACACCGACAGTCTATGGCTACACCTTC. Translating it yields CASSWTPTPTVYGYTF.

The genes are TRBV3-1 (or the pseudogene TRBV3-2) and TRBJ1-6; 10 bases align to TRBD1. The CDR3 has 16 amino acids. Germline CDR1 and CDR2: LGHDT and YNNKEL (reference sequence). V lost 3 bases, J lost 8 bases, and 7 bases stayed unmatched. CDR3 protein: CASSQYRDRGYSPLHF. CDR3 nucleotides: TGTGCCAGCAGCCAGTACCGGGACAGGGGTTATTCACCCCTCCACTTT.

This chain links TRBV6-1 with TRBJ2-1; the D gene is possibly TRBD1 (5 bases). Germline loops: CDR1 MNHNS, CDR2 SASEGT. Trimming pared 2 bases from V and 4 bases from J, leaving 18 bases between. The CDR3 is 17 amino acids. CDR3 region: CASSEQIRQGPYNEQFF. The CDR3 DNA follows: TGTGCCAGCAGTGAACAAATCCGCCAGGGCCCTTACAATGAGCAGTTCTTC.

The chain recombines TRBV11-2 with TRBJ2-7, with 9 bases matching TRBD2. V lost 5 bases and J lost 4; bases outside the gene matches: 15. The V gene's germline CDR1 is SGHAT and CDR2 FQNNGV. The CDR3 is 17 residues long. CDR3 nucleotide sequence: TGTGCCAGCAGCCCCACGTACGGGACTAGCTTTACTTACGAGCAGTACTTC. Its translation is CASSPTYGTSFTYEQYF.

The chain carries TRBV28 and TRBJ2-1, with 7 bases aligning to TRBD2. The ends lost 2 bases at V and 10 bases at J; junction bases unmatched: 14. The germline V gene has CDR1 MDHEN and CDR2 SYDVKM. The CDR3 is 16 amino acids. The CDR3 sequence: CASSLPNLIAGAEQFF. CDR3 nucleotides: TGTGCCAGCAGTTTACCTAATCTCATAGCGGGTGCAGAGCAGTTCTTC.